This TCR beta chain was documented in a study of shared clonotypes between healthy human individuals. General study findings and limits: Read depth was anticipated to influence clonotype sharing among donors.

The germline V gene encodes CDR1 SQVTM and CDR2 ANQGSEA. J lost 6 bases, V lost 3 bases, and 5 bases had no gene match. This CDR3 spans 14 amino acids. In the naive CD8 group, cells lacked CD45RO and were positively selected for CCR7, so terminally differentiated effector memory CD45RA+ cells were left out. At the deep level, the assay was run. The material for each subset, its genomic DNA, was split evenly across several immunoSEQ plates. Clones were sequenced by immunoSEQ multiplex PCR, and TCRdb holds only the in-frame ones, with some missing. The repertoire holds over 750,000 clones, with approximately 97% as singletons. Concerning this clone itself: Its matching antigen is unknown.

Sequencing was done on a sample of naive CD8+ T cells sorted from blood. The sequence was collected from a man aged 30 to 45 in good health. The chain has TRBV29-1 and TRBJ2-1; TRBD1 aligns across 10 bases. The CDR3 loop is CSVDGTGVGNEQFF. CDR3 coding DNA: TGCAGCGTTGACGGGACAGGGGTAGGCAATGAGCAGTTCTTC.